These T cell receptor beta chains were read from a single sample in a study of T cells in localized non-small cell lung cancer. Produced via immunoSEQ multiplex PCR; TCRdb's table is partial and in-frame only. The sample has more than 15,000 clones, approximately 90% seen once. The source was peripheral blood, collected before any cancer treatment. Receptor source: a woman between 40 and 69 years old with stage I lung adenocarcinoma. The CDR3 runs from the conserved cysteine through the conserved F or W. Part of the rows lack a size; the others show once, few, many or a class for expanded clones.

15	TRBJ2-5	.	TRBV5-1	CASSLLGGGEETQYF
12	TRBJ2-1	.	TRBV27	CASSFGTAPCVF
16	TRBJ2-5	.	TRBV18	CASTPPKDRVVETQYF
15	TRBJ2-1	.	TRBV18	CASSPQASGYNEQFF
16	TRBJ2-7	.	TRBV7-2	CASSFALGTPGNEQYF
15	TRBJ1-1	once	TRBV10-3	CAISGATGLNTEAFF
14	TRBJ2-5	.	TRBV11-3	CASSYLGITGTQYF
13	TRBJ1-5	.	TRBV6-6	CASSYSRYQPQHF
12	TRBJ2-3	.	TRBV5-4	CASSYFPDTQYF
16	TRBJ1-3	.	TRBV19	CASRTGTGEVGNTIYF
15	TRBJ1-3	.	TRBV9	CASSPLSSSGNTIYF
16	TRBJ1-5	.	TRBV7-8	CASSLRSGLSNQPQHF
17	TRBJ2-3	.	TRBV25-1	CASSEYRAAFSTDTQYF
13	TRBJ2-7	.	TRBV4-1	CASSQDKGYEQYF
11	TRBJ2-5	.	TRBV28	CASSLGETQYF
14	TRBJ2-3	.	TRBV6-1	CASSLWGLIDTQYF
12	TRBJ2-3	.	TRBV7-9	CASSARGDTQYF
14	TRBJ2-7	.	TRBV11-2	CASRRVAESYEQYF
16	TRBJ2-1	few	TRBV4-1	CASSKTGTSGSNEQFF
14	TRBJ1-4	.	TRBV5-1	CASSLGQGDEKLFF
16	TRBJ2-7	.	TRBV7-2	CASSSDPLAGADEQYF
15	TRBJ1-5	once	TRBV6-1	CASSEAQGGNQPQHF